The 21 T cell receptor beta chains listed next were all sequenced from one sample in a study of OX40 agonist ivuxolimab in advanced cancers. TCRdb keeps only in-frame clones here, not all; method: immunoSEQ multiplex PCR. The table records 35,000 to 45,000 clones, roughly nine tenths of them present only once. The source material was CD4+ or CD8+ T cells sorted from blood, sampled in a trial of the OX40 agonist ivuxolimab. The receptors here all came from an adult with an advanced solid tumor such as melanoma, head and neck, liver or kidney cancer.

CDR3 residues: CASGREARSGYTF. CDR3 nucleotide sequence: TGTGCCAGCGGGAGGGAAGCCCGGTCAGGCTACACCTTC. The chain has TRBV6-5 and TRBJ1-2, with D unclear. The CDR3 loop spans 13 amino acids. Germline CDR1 is MNHEY and CDR2 is SVGAGI. The ends were cut back, 8 bases at V and 8 bases at J, with 18 bases in the middle.

This clone was seen only a few times. This rearrangement joins TRBV2 to TRBJ1-2; D might be TRBD1 (5 bases). V dropped 6 bases and J dropped 5 bases, with 10 bases sitting between them. This CDR3 comprises 12 residues. CDR1 is SNHLY and CDR2 is FYNNEI in the germline V gene. In nucleotides, the CDR3 is TGTGCCAGCAGACAGGAGAGATATGGCTACACCTTC. Residues: CASRQERYGYTF.

This clone is a singleton in its sample. The rearrangement uses TRBV28 and TRBJ1-1; no reliable D call. CDR1 and CDR2 (germline): MDHEN, SYDVKM. The V end was cut by 2 bases, the J end by 1 base, with 5 bases between. The CDR3 loop spans 13 amino acids. This chain's CDR3 is CASSLASNTEAFF. CDR3 bases: TGTGCCAGCAGTTTAGCCTCGAACACTGAAGCTTTCTTT.

The CDR3 loop reads CASSTTRGFGEKLFF. DNA of the CDR3: TGTGCCAGCAGCACTACGCGGGGGTTCGGTGAAAAACTGTTTTTT. The chain couples TRBV28 to TRBJ1-4; possible D gene TRBD1, 5 bases. V lost 6 bases and J lost 7, with 18 bases in between. The germline gives CDR1 MDHEN, CDR2 SYDVKM. This CDR3 is 15 amino acids long.

The rearrangement joins TRBV6-5 to TRBJ2-5; D is undetermined. V lost 5 bases and J 2 bases, leaving 12 bases between the germline ends. This CDR3 spans 14 amino acids. Looked up from germline, CDR1 is MNHEY and CDR2 is SVGAGI. The CDR3 DNA reads TGTGCCAGCAGTCCACAATGGGGTCAAGAGACCCAGTACTTC. Translated, it gives CASSPQWGQETQYF.

V and J are TRBV19 and TRBJ2-4; the D gene is possibly TRBD1 (6 bases). This CDR3 comprises 15 residues. The V and J ends lost 5 bases and 5 bases respectively, with 16 bases between them. The germline V gene encodes CDR1 LNHDA and CDR2 SQIVND (reference sequence). CDR3 coding DNA: TGTGCCAGTAGTTCCCCCGGGACACTCGAAAACATTCAGTACTTC. Translated, it gives CASSSPGTLENIQYF.

V is TRBV11-3 and J is TRBJ2-5, with D perhaps matching TRBD1 (5 bases). V was shortened by 1 base and J by 4 bases, with 13 bases between the two germline ends. The CDR3 sequence is 15 residues long. Germline CDR1 SGHNT, CDR2 YENEEA. The CDR3 sequence is CASSLGGMVGETQYF. CDR3 nucleotide sequence: TGTGCCAGCAGCTTAGGGGGCATGGTGGGAGAGACCCAGTACTTC.

The chain combines TRBV6-1 with TRBJ1-5, with D uncertain. V was pared by 2 bases and J by 4 bases, with 12 bases between. The CDR3 is 15 residues long. Germline V gene data show CDR1 as MNHNS and CDR2 as SASEGT. The CDR3, as DNA: TGTGCCAGCAGTGAACCTCCCGGGCTGAATCAGCCCCAGCATTTT. It translates to CASSEPPGLNQPQHF.

In this sample, this clone turned up once. The chain is built from TRBV18 and TRBJ1-1; TRBD1 agrees at 7 bases. V trimming: 3 bases; J trimming: 1 base; junction bases outside the gene matches: 2. CDR3 length: 14 residues. Germline assignment: CDR1 KGHSH and CDR2 LQKENI. CDR3 sequence reads: CASSPTGANTEAFF. In DNA form, the CDR3 reads TGTGCCAGCTCACCCACAGGGGCGAACACTGAAGCTTTCTTT.

The chain links TRBV11-2 to TRBJ2-7; D not certain. This CDR3 is built from 12 residues. Trimming took 8 bases from V and 3 from J, leaving 11 bases between them. Germline CDR1 reads SGHAT; CDR2 reads FQNNGV. Here the CDR3 reads CASSQSSYEQYF. The CDR3 nucleotides are TGTGCCAGCTCGCAGTCGAGCTACGAGCAGTACTTC.

The chain carries TRBV11-2 and TRBJ1-4, with D possibly being TRBD1 (6 bases). V was shortened by 0 bases and J by 8 bases, with 7 bases between the two germline ends. This CDR3 is built from 13 residues. The germline gives CDR1 SGHAT, CDR2 FQNNGV. The CDR3 bases are TGTGCCAGCAGCTTAGAAGGACAGGAAAAACTGTTTTTT. This codes for CASSLEGQEKLFF.

The genes are TRBV2 and TRBJ2-5; no firm D call. This CDR3 is 15 amino acids long. Per germline, CDR1 SNHLY and CDR2 FYNNEI. The germline V and J ends were trimmed by 6 bases and 5 bases, with 19 bases remaining between them. The CDR3 coding sequence is TGTGCCAGCAGACCCGATACGACTGGGCGGGAGACCCAGTACTTC. It translates to CASRPDTTGRETQYF.

V is TRBV7-9 and J is TRBJ2-3; D is ambiguous. With 1 base removed from V and 2 bases from J, the gap between germline ends came to 7 bases. The germline V gene has CDR1 SEHNR and CDR2 FQNEAQ (reference sequence). This CDR3 region has 14 residues. The CDR3 nucleotides are TGTGCCAGCAGCTTAGACAGATACACAGATACGCAGTATTTT. Its protein is CASSLDRYTDTQYF. The whole variable domain, filled in from reference TRBV7-9 and TRBJ2-3, reads DTGVSQNPRHKITKRGQNVTFRCDPISEHNRLYWYRQTLGQGPEFLTYFQNEAQLEKSRLLSDRFSAERPKGSFSTLEIQRTEQGDSAMYLCASSLDRYTDTQYFGPGTRLTVL.

This chain links TRBV19 with TRBJ2-2, with TRBD2 matching 8 bases. This CDR3 is 15 amino acids long. Germline V gives CDR1 LNHDA, CDR2 SQIVND (reference sequence). The V gene end was trimmed by 7 bases and the J gene end by 0 bases; junction bases not matched to a gene: 4. The CDR3 DNA reads as TGTGCCAGTACCCCGGGAGGGTCGAACACCGGGGAGCTGTTTTTT. It is translated as CASTPGGSNTGELFF.

For this clone: At one boundary the junction diverges from the germline segment, which might be a read error. The CDR3 reads CASETHHTF. CDR3 sequence (DNA): TGTGCCAGCGAGACTCATCACACTTTC. J is TRBJ1-2 and V is TRBV2; D ambiguous. Germline V CDR1 and CDR2: SNHLY, FYNNEI. The CDR3 is 9 residues long.

V gene TRBV30 combines with J gene TRBJ1-2, with 7 bases aligning to TRBD1. This CDR3 is 12 amino acids long. Germline CDR1 GTSNPN, CDR2 SVGIG (reference sequence). V lost 4 bases to trimming and J lost 2 bases; unmatched junction nucleotides: 1. CDR3 bases: TGTGCCTGGACGACAGGGAACTATGGCTACACCTTC. It yields the protein CAWTTGNYGYTF.

This sequence joins TRBV6-1 and TRBJ2-1, with D maybe TRBD2 (6 bases). V lost 6 bases and J lost 3, with 9 bases in between. Germline CDR1 is MNHNS and CDR2 is SASEGT. CDR3 length: 13 residues. The CDR3 sequence is CASSRDFYNEQFF. The CDR3 nucleotides are TGTGCCAGCAGCCGGGACTTCTACAATGAGCAGTTCTTC.

A single count supports this clone. The chain has TRBV5-4 and TRBJ2-5, with 12 bases matching TRBD2. Germline V gene data show CDR1 as SGHNT and CDR2 as YYREEE (reference sequence). The CDR3 has 16 amino acids. J gave up 0 bases and V 4 bases, and 4 bases lay outside the gene matches. CDR3 sequence reads: CASSTPSGGDQETQYF. CDR3 coding DNA: TGTGCCAGCAGCACTCCTAGCGGGGGGGACCAAGAGACCCAGTACTTC.

This clone was detected only once. This chain links TRBV7-9 with TRBJ2-3; possibly TRBD1 for D (5 bases). V lost 1 base and J 2 bases, leaving 10 bases between the germline ends. The CDR3 has 15 residues. Germline V lookup: CDR1 SEHNR, CDR2 FQNEAQ (reference sequence). The CDR3 reads CASSLGRVDTDTQYF. The CDR3, as DNA: TGTGCCAGCAGCTTAGGCAGGGTGGACACAGATACGCAGTATTTT.

V and J are TRBV29-1 and TRBJ1-4, with 9 bases that match TRBD1. V lost 3 bases and J lost 8; bases outside the gene matches: 1. This CDR3 has 12 residues. Germline lookup yields CDR1 SQVTM and CDR2 ANQGSEA. CDR3 in DNA: TGCAGCGTTGAGGACAGGGGCGAAAAACTGTTTTTT. The encoded protein is CSVEDRGEKLFF.

This chain uses TRBV28 with TRBJ2-5; D is possibly TRBD2 (6 bases). The length of the CDR3 is 15 residues. V was shortened by 3 bases and J by 2 bases, with 13 bases between the two germline ends. The germline CDR1 and CDR2 sequences are MDHEN and SYDVKM. In nucleotides, the CDR3 is TGTGCCAGCAGTTTGCCCGGGGGAAGGCAAGAGACCCAGTACTTC. Encoded protein: CASSLPGGRQETQYF.